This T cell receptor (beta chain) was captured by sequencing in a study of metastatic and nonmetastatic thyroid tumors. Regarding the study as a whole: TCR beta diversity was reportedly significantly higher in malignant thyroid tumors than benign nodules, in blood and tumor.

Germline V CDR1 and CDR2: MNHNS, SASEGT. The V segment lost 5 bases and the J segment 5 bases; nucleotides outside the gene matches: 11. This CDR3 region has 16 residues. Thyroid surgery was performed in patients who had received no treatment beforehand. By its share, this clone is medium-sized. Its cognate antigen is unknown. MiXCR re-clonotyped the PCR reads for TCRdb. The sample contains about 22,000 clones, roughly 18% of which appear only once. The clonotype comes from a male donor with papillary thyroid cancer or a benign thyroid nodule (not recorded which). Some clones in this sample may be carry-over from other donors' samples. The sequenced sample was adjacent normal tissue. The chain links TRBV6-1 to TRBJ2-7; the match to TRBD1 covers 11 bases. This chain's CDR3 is CASSFEGDRGINEQYF. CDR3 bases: TGTGCCAGCAGTTTTGAAGGGGACAGGGGGATCAACGAGCAGTACTTC.